The source of this TCR beta chain is a study of shared clonotypes between healthy human individuals. The CDR3 is made up of 14 amino acids. CDR1 is SEHNR, CDR2 FQNEAQ, per germline (reference sequence). Trimming pared 1 base from V and 5 bases from J, leaving 11 bases between. Deep was the level used in running the assay. Assay: immunoSEQ multiplex PCR; the TCRdb copy retains only in-frame clones and omits some. The data show approximately 980,000 clones, around 80% seen once. The gene calls are TRBV7-9 and TRBJ2-5; D gene uncertain. Sequenced input: memory CD4+ T cells sorted from blood. Subset of the sample: CD45RA-negative fraction. This TCR was recovered from a man in his late teens or twenties in good health. CDR3 DNA: TGTGCCAGCAGCTTAGTGGCCAGTACCGAGACCCAGTACTTC. Translating gives CASSLVASTETQYF. Variable domain in full (rest from reference TRBV7-9 and TRBJ2-5): DTGVSQNPRHKITKRGQNVTFRCDPISEHNRLYWYRQTLGQGPEFLTYFQNEAQLEKSRLLSDRFSAERPKGSFSTLEIQRTEQGDSAMYLCASSLVASTETQYFGPGTRLLVL.